This is a list of T cell receptor beta chains from one sample in a study of cytomegalovirus exposure and HLA in healthy donors. Here immunoSEQ multiplex PCR was the method, and the copy in TCRdb shows in-frame clones only, minus some. The table includes about 140,000 clones, approximately 94% detected once. Sequencing was done on a sample of PBMCs. These receptors were taken from a man aged 18 to 30 in good health and CMV-seropositive. CDR3s include the opening cysteine and the closing phenylalanine or tryptophan. A D gene is named only where the DNA matches it firmly. Size is omitted from some rows. Given values are once, few, many or a class for expanded clones.

J gene: TRBJ2-2
CDR3 length: 13
V gene: TRBV2
D gene: NA
clone size: NA
CDR3 protein: CASSEALGNRGFF
CDR3 DNA: TGTGCCAGCAGTGAAGCGCTGGGGAATCGGGGGTTTTTT

J gene: TRBJ2-1
CDR3 length: 15
V gene: TRBV27
D gene: NA
clone size: NA
CDR3 protein: CASSLSEPFYNEQFF
CDR3 DNA: TGTGCCAGCAGTTTATCAGAGCCCTTTTACAATGAGCAGTTCTTC

J gene: TRBJ1-2
CDR3 length: 16
V gene: TRBV28
D gene: NA
clone size: NA
CDR3 protein: CASSSPLLQGTYGYTF
CDR3 DNA: TGTGCCAGCAGTTCCCCGCTATTACAGGGTACCTATGGCTACACCTTC

J gene: TRBJ1-2
CDR3 length: 13
V gene: TRBV2
D gene: TRBD1
clone size: NA
CDR3 protein: CASSRQGSDSYTF
CDR3 DNA: TGTGCCAGCAGTAGACAGGGGAGTGACAGCTACACCTTC

J gene: TRBJ2-1
CDR3 length: 15
V gene: TRBV6-5
D gene: NA
clone size: NA
CDR3 protein: CASSYSTSQGREQFF
CDR3 DNA: TGTGCCAGCAGTTACTCGACGAGCCAGGGCAGGGAGCAGTTCTTC

J gene: TRBJ1-5
CDR3 length: 16
V gene: TRBV6-6
D gene: NA
clone size: NA
CDR3 protein: CASRSDGSGSNQPQHF
CDR3 DNA: TGTGCCAGCAGATCAGACGGGAGCGGTAGCAATCAGCCCCAGCATTTT

J gene: TRBJ2-5
CDR3 length: 16
V gene: TRBV5-1
D gene: NA
clone size: NA
CDR3 protein: CASSLAPAGGGETQYF
CDR3 DNA: TGCGCCAGCAGCTTGGCCCCCGCAGGTGGGGGGGAGACCCAGTACTTC

J gene: TRBJ2-5
CDR3 length: 14
V gene: TRBV2
D gene: NA
clone size: NA
CDR3 protein: CASSTGMRGETQYF
CDR3 DNA: TGTGCCAGCAGTACCGGGATGAGGGGGGAGACCCAGTACTTC

J gene: TRBJ2-1
CDR3 length: 14
V gene: TRBV29-1
D gene: NA
clone size: NA
CDR3 protein: CSVDTGNSYNEQFF
CDR3 DNA: TGCAGCGTTGACACAGGTAACTCCTACAATGAGCAGTTCTTC

J gene: TRBJ2-1
CDR3 length: 13
V gene: TRBV29-1
D gene: TRBD2
clone size: NA
CDR3 protein: CSVTGTSWGEQFF
CDR3 DNA: TGCAGCGTAACCGGGACTAGCTGGGGTGAGCAGTTCTTC

J gene: TRBJ2-2
CDR3 length: 15
V gene: TRBV5-1
D gene: TRBD1
clone size: NA
CDR3 protein: CASSGQGSHTGELFF
CDR3 DNA: TGCGCCAGCAGCGGACAGGGGTCCCACACCGGGGAGCTGTTTTTT

J gene: TRBJ2-5
CDR3 length: 14
V gene: TRBV30
D gene: TRBD2
clone size: NA
CDR3 protein: CAWSDTAGARTQYF
CDR3 DNA: TGTGCCTGGAGTGATACGGCGGGAGCGAGGACCCAGTACTTC

J gene: TRBJ2-2
CDR3 length: 15
V gene: TRBV5-1
D gene: TRBD1
clone size: NA
CDR3 protein: CASSPRTGNTGELFF
CDR3 DNA: TGCGCCAGCAGCCCGCGGACAGGGAACACCGGGGAGCTGTTTTTT

J gene: TRBJ2-7
CDR3 length: 15
V gene: TRBV5-1
D gene: NA
clone size: NA
CDR3 protein: CASSPGQGSSYEQYF
CDR3 DNA: TGCGCCAGCAGCCCGGGGCAGGGGTCCTCCTACGAGCAGTACTTC

J gene: TRBJ1-2
CDR3 length: 14
V gene: TRBV14
D gene: NA
clone size: NA
CDR3 protein: CASSQAQATYGYTF
CDR3 DNA: TGTGCCAGCAGCCAAGCGCAGGCTACCTATGGCTACACCTTC

J gene: TRBJ1-5
CDR3 length: 14
V gene: TRBV7-6
D gene: TRBD1
clone size: NA
CDR3 protein: CASSLGQTESPQHF
CDR3 DNA: TGTGCCAGCAGCTTGGGACAGACGGAGTCGCCCCAGCATTTT

J gene: TRBJ1-2
CDR3 length: 13
V gene: TRBV6-1
D gene: NA
clone size: NA
CDR3 protein: CASSERRGYGYTF
CDR3 DNA: TGTGCCAGCAGTGAACGCAGGGGCTATGGCTACACCTTC

J gene: TRBJ2-3
CDR3 length: 15
V gene: TRBV10-1
D gene: NA
clone size: NA
CDR3 protein: CASSDQGPGTDTQYF
CDR3 DNA: TGCGCCAGCAGTGATCAGGGTCCTGGCACAGATACGCAGTATTTT

J gene: TRBJ2-3
CDR3 length: 15
V gene: TRBV10-3
D gene: NA
clone size: NA
CDR3 protein: CAIRDWTDITDTQYF
CDR3 DNA: TGTGCCATCAGGGACTGGACAGACATCACAGATACGCAGTATTTT

J gene: TRBJ2-1
CDR3 length: 16
V gene: TRBV14
D gene: TRBD1
clone size: NA
CDR3 protein: CASSATGGLTDNEQFF
CDR3 DNA: TGTGCCAGCAGTGCAACAGGGGGATTAACCGACAATGAGCAGTTCTTC

J gene: TRBJ2-7
CDR3 length: 16
V gene: TRBV7-2
D gene: TRBD2
clone size: NA
CDR3 protein: CASSPGSTSGAYEQYF
CDR3 DNA: TGTGCCAGCAGCCCGGGGTCGACTAGCGGGGCCTACGAGCAGTACTTC

J gene: TRBJ2-3
CDR3 length: 15
V gene: TRBV2
D gene: NA
clone size: NA
CDR3 protein: CASSDATGWGDTQYF
CDR3 DNA: TGTGCCAGCAGTGATGCAACAGGGTGGGGAGATACGCAGTATTTT

J gene: TRBJ2-3
CDR3 length: 13
V gene: TRBV6-6
D gene: NA
clone size: NA
CDR3 protein: CTSSGARMDTQYF
CDR3 DNA: TGTACCAGCAGTGGGGCCCGAATGGATACGCAGTATTTT

J gene: TRBJ2-1
CDR3 length: 14
V gene: TRBV27
D gene: TRBD2
clone size: NA
CDR3 protein: CASSLSAGEDEQFF
CDR3 DNA: TGTGCCAGCAGTTTATCGGCGGGAGAAGATGAGCAGTTCTTC

J gene: TRBJ2-1
CDR3 length: 16
V gene: TRBV5-6
D gene: NA
clone size: NA
CDR3 protein: CASSLVGVLGYNEQFF
CDR3 DNA: TGTGCCAGCAGCTTGGTAGGGGTTTTGGGGTACAATGAGCAGTTCTTC

J gene: TRBJ2-1
CDR3 length: 15
V gene: TRBV6-5
D gene: NA
clone size: NA
CDR3 protein: CASREYLNSYNEQFF
CDR3 DNA: TGTGCCAGCCGGGAATACCTTAATTCCTACAATGAGCAGTTCTTC

J gene: TRBJ2-1
CDR3 length: 12
V gene: TRBV6-5
D gene: NA
clone size: once
CDR3 protein: CASSYLGDEQFF
CDR3 DNA: TGTGCCAGCAGTTACCTAGGCGATGAGCAGTTCTTC

J gene: TRBJ1-5
CDR3 length: 15
V gene: TRBV28
D gene: NA
clone size: NA
CDR3 protein: CASSPRGVGNQPQHF
CDR3 DNA: TGTGCCAGCAGTCCGCGGGGGGTAGGCAATCAGCCCCAGCATTTT

J gene: TRBJ2-3
CDR3 length: 14
V gene: TRBV7-2
D gene: NA
clone size: NA
CDR3 protein: CASSPGWSTDTQYF
CDR3 DNA: TGTGCCAGCAGCCCGGGTTGGAGCACAGATACGCAGTATTTT

J gene: TRBJ2-4
CDR3 length: 11
V gene: TRBV11-2
D gene: NA
clone size: NA
CDR3 protein: CASSLGRIQYF
CDR3 DNA: TGTGCCAGCAGCCTCGGTCGCATTCAGTACTTC

J gene: TRBJ2-7
CDR3 length: 19
V gene: TRBV5-4
D gene: TRBD2
clone size: once
CDR3 protein: CASSSGLGLAGAHPYEQYF
CDR3 DNA: TGTGCCAGCAGCTCTGGCTTGGGACTAGCGGGAGCGCATCCCTACGAGCAGTACTTC

J gene: TRBJ2-7
CDR3 length: 14
V gene: TRBV6-5
D gene: NA
clone size: NA
CDR3 protein: CASSAQAPSYEQYF
CDR3 DNA: TGTGCCAGCAGTGCCCAGGCGCCCTCCTACGAGCAGTACTTC

J gene: TRBJ2-7
CDR3 length: 13
V gene: TRBV28
D gene: NA
clone size: few
CDR3 protein: CASSQVTTYEQYF
CDR3 DNA: TGTGCCAGCAGTCAGGTGACGACCTACGAGCAGTACTTC